A selection of T cell receptor beta chains follows, all from one sample in a study of T cell responses to AZD1222 COVID-19 vaccine. Only in-frame clones appear in the TCRdb table, and some are missing; sequencing was by immunoSEQ multiplex PCR. Found here are 90,000 to 150,000 clones, about nine tenths of them singletons; the top ten hold around 2.5%. Sequenced here: peripheral blood, sampled 28 days after the second AZD1222 dose. Every receptor here comes from an adult who received the AZD1222 COVID-19 vaccine. CDR3s include the opening cysteine and the closing phenylalanine or tryptophan. A D gene is named only where the DNA matches it firmly. The size field is filled for only some rows; it gives once, few, many or a size class.

V gene	clone size	D gene	J gene	CDR3 DNA	CDR3 protein
TRBV19	.	TRBD1	TRBJ1-2	TGTGCCAGTATTGACAGGGGGCTTTCTGTCTATGGCTACACCTTC	CASIDRGLSVYGYTF
TRBV19	.	.	TRBJ1-5	TGTGCCAGTTCCTGGGCATCAGAGCCCCAGCATTTT	CASSWASEPQHF
TRBV4-1	many	.	TRBJ2-2	TGCGCCAGCAGCCAAGAACAGGGTTTCGCAGGAGCCGGGGAGCTGTTTTTT	CASSQEQGFAGAGELFF
TRBV4-2	.	.	TRBJ2-3	TGTGCCAGCAGCCAAGCAAGGGGCACAGATACGCAGTATTTT	CASSQARGTDTQYF
TRBV10-3	.	TRBD2	TRBJ2-1	TGTGCCATCAGTGGCACCGGGACTAGCGGTCAAATCAATGAGCAGTTCTTC	CAISGTGTSGQINEQFF
TRBV6-4	.	TRBD2	TRBJ2-1	TGTGCCAGCAGTGACTCCCCTGGGAGGGCTAACAATGAGCAGTTCTTC	CASSDSPGRANNEQFF
TRBV9	.	.	TRBJ2-6	TGTGCCAGCAGCGTCCTCTCTGGGGCCAACGTCCTGACTTTC	CASSVLSGANVLTF
TRBV18	.	TRBD1	TRBJ1-6	TGTGCCAGCTCACCACGACCTCCGGGACAGGGGAACAATTCACCCCTCCACTTT	CASSPRPPGQGNNSPLHF
TRBV24-1	.	TRBD1	TRBJ1-2	TGTGCCACCAGTGATCGGACAGGGTTGGGTGGCTACACCTTC	CATSDRTGLGGYTF
TRBV6-5	.	.	TRBJ2-7	TGTGCCAGCAGTTACGGGCACGAAAGCTCCTACGAGCAGTACTTC	CASSYGHESSYEQYF
TRBV5-4	.	.	TRBJ2-3	TGTGCCAGCAGAATCGATCAGCTCCCAGATACGCAGTATTTT	CASRIDQLPDTQYF
TRBV12-3/TRBV12-4	once	.	TRBJ1-1	TGTGCCAGCAGTTTTTTAGGGACTGAAGCTTTCTTT	CASSFLGTEAFF
TRBV28	.	TRBD1	TRBJ1-2	TGTGCCAGCACCCGGGACAGGGTTCATGGCTACACCTTC	CASTRDRVHGYTF
TRBV7-2	.	.	TRBJ1-6	TGTGCCAGCAGCTCTGAAGGAAATTCACCCCTCCACTTT	CASSSEGNSPLHF
TRBV12-3/TRBV12-4	once	.	TRBJ1-1	TGTGCCAGCAGTTTTCAGGGAAACACTGAAGCTTTCTTT	CASSFQGNTEAFF
TRBV19	.	.	TRBJ1-1	TGTGCCAGTAGTCCCTTGCAGCCGAACACTGAAGCTTTCTTT	CASSPLQPNTEAFF
TRBV5-4	.	TRBD2	TRBJ2-1	TGTGCCGTCAACGGGGGGAGCTCCTACAATGAGCAGTTCTTC	CAVNGGSSYNEQFF
TRBV5-1	.	.	TRBJ1-2	TGCGCCAGCAGCTTGGAAGGGGCCGATGGCTACACCTTC	CASSLEGADGYTF
TRBV2	.	TRBD2	TRBJ2-7	TGTGCCAGCAGTCTCGGGGGGGAGCAGTACTTC	CASSLGGEQYF
TRBV24-1	.	.	TRBJ2-7	TGTGCCACCAGCCAGGGCAGTGCCTACGAGCAGTACTTC	CATSQGSAYEQYF
TRBV6-5	.	TRBD1	TRBJ1-1	TGTGCCAGCAGTAAGGACAGGGTGAACACTGAAGCTTTCTTT	CASSKDRVNTEAFF
TRBV6-5	.	.	TRBJ1-4	TGTGCCAGCAGCCGGATTTACAATGAAAAACTGTTTTTT	CASSRIYNEKLFF
TRBV7-3	.	.	TRBJ1-5	TGTGCCAGCAGCCCAAGCCCCGATAAGCCCCAGCATTTT	CASSPSPDKPQHF
TRBV4-1	.	.	TRBJ1-2	TGCGCCAGCAGCCAAGATAAAACTAACTATGGCTACACCTTC	CASSQDKTNYGYTF
TRBV9	.	TRBD1	TRBJ2-7	TGTGCCAGCAGCGAGACAGGGCGGCAGCGGCAGTACTTC	CASSETGRQRQYF
TRBV11-2	.	.	TRBJ2-1	TGTGCCAGCAGCTTCCGGGGATCGGGGGACTACAATGAGCAGTTCTTC	CASSFRGSGDYNEQFF
TRBV6-4	.	TRBD2	TRBJ2-1	TGTGCCAGCAGTGACCCCTGGACCAGACTAGCGGGGGGTAATGAGCAGTTCTTC	CASSDPWTRLAGGNEQFF
TRBV19	.	.	TRBJ2-2	TGTGCCAGTAGTCCCCCGGCCGGGGAGCTGTTTTTT	CASSPPAGELFF
TRBV7-8	.	TRBD1	TRBJ1-2	TGTGCCAGCAGCTTGTGGACAGGGGGCGATGGAGGCTACACCTTC	CASSLWTGGDGGYTF
TRBV28	.	.	TRBJ1-1	TGTGCCAGCAGTTTCGTAGCGGCGAACACTGAAGCTTTCTTT	CASSFVAANTEAFF
TRBV7-2	.	.	TRBJ2-7	TGTGCCAGCAGCTTAGGGCAGGGAGTATTCTACGAGCAGTACTTC	CASSLGQGVFYEQYF
TRBV7-9	.	.	TRBJ1-2	TGTGCCAGCAGCTTATCGGGGAACAAGTTGTATGGCTACACCTTC	CASSLSGNKLYGYTF
TRBV5-5	.	.	TRBJ2-3	TGTGCCAGCAGCCCACTGAGCACAGATACGCAGTATTTT	CASSPLSTDTQYF
TRBV10-3	.	TRBD2	TRBJ2-3	TGTGCCATCAAGGCAAGCGGGGCTAGCACAGATACGCAGTATTTT	CAIKASGASTDTQYF
TRBV19	.	.	TRBJ1-6	TGTGCCAGTAGTATTGGGGGGACTGGTTCACCCCTCCACTTT	CASSIGGTGSPLHF
TRBV28	.	TRBD1	TRBJ1-1	TGTGCCAGCATTCTAAGGACAGGGACAGGCACTGAAGCTTTCTTT	CASILRTGTGTEAFF
TRBV7-3	.	.	TRBJ2-7	TGTGCCAGCAGCTTATCCCTGAGGGTCTGCGAGCAGTACTTC	CASSLSLRVCEQYF
TRBV7-2	.	.	TRBJ1-6	TGTGCCAGCAAACCCTCGGCGGTGGCGGCGTCACCCCTCCACTTT	CASKPSAVAASPLHF
TRBV5-1	.	.	TRBJ2-7	TGCGCCAGCAGCTTGGCCTCAGGCAGGGGTCCCGAGCAGTACTTC	CASSLASGRGPEQYF
TRBV5-4	once	TRBD2	TRBJ2-5	TGTGCCAGCAGTCGGACTAGCGGGGGGGCGGAGACCCAGTACTTC	CASSRTSGGAETQYF
TRBV7-6	.	TRBD2	TRBJ2-5	TGTGCCAGCAGATATAGCGGGGGGACTCCCGAGGGGACCCAGTACTTC	CASRYSGGTPEGTQYF
TRBV7-9	.	.	TRBJ1-1	TGTGCCAGCAGCTTACCGACAGGCAGTGTGGACACTGAAGCTTTCTTT	CASSLPTGSVDTEAFF
TRBV3-1/TRBV3-2	.	.	TRBJ1-2	TGTGCCAGCAGCCAAGCCTCCAGGGAGGGAGGCTATGGCTACACCTTC	CASSQASREGGYGYTF
TRBV4-2	.	.	TRBJ1-1	TGTGCCAGCAGCCTGGCGGGGGGCACTGAAGCTTTCTTT	CASSLAGGTEAFF
TRBV7-8	few	TRBD2	TRBJ2-2	TGTGCCAGCGCGGGGGGGGGCCCGCTGGTCGCCGGGGAGCTGTTTTTT	CASAGGGPLVAGELFF
TRBV28	.	TRBD1	TRBJ2-3	TGTGCCAGCAGTCAGAGGGCCGGGACAGGGGGCACAGATACGCAGTATTTT	CASSQRAGTGGTDTQYF
TRBV11-2	.	.	TRBJ1-1	TGTGCCAGCAGCCTAGGAATGACTAGAGCTTTCTTT	CASSLGMTRAFF
TRBV30	.	.	TRBJ1-2	TGTGCCTGGAGTGTACTTCTTGGCGGCTACACCTTC	CAWSVLLGGYTF
TRBV4-3	.	TRBD2	TRBJ2-7	TGCGCCAGCAGTCTGGGGAGGGCCTACGAGCAGTACTTC	CASSLGRAYEQYF